This is a list of T cell receptor beta chains from one sample in a study of graft-versus-host responses after intestinal transplantation. TCRdb keeps only in-frame clones here, not all; method: immunoSEQ multiplex PCR. The data hold about 4,700 clones, with 25% to 30% observed a single time. Specimen: alloreactive CD8+ T cells from a mixed lymphocyte reaction culture, collected before transplantation. Source of these receptors: a human patient who was an organ donor for intestinal transplantation. Both conserved end residues are part of each CDR3. A D gene is named only where the DNA matches it firmly. The size entry is marked missing in some rows and otherwise reads once, few, many or a size class.

size	V	D	J	CDR3	DNA
-	TRBV5-4	-	TRBJ1-2	CASAQILPGKTYGYTF	TGTGCCAGCGCGCAAATCTTACCAGGAAAGACCTATGGCTACACCTTC
medium-sized	TRBV4-1	-	TRBJ1-6	CASSQPDSVSPPLHF	TGCGCCAGCAGCCAACCGGACTCAGTGTCTCCACCCCTCCACTTT
-	TRBV6-1	-	TRBJ1-5	CASRGKWEGNQPQHF	TGTGCCAGCAGGGGTAAATGGGAGGGCAATCAGCCCCAGCATTTT
medium-sized	TRBV13	TRBD1	TRBJ1-5	CASSPDRGSNQPQHF	TGTGCCAGCAGCCCGGACAGGGGGTCCAATCAGCCCCAGCATTTT
once	TRBV19	-	TRBJ1-1	CASSAGGAEAFF	TGTGCCAGTAGTGCGGGGGGGGCCGAGGCTTTCTTT
medium-sized	TRBV7-6	-	TRBJ1-6	CASSQAWAGNSPLHF	TGTGCCAGCAGCCAAGCTTGGGCGGGGAATTCACCCCTCCACTTT
medium-sized	TRBV28	TRBD1	TRBJ2-2	CASSNPRQGAYTGELFF	TGTGCCAGCAGTAACCCTCGACAGGGGGCATACACCGGGGAGCTGTTTTTT
medium-sized	TRBV7-9	-	TRBJ1-1	CASSLVELNTEAFF	TGTGCCAGCAGCTTAGTCGAGCTGAACACTGAAGCTTTCTTT
few	TRBV15	-	TRBJ2-1	CATTKRAGSSYNEQFF	TGTGCCACCACTAAACGGGCGGGGAGCTCCTACAATGAGCAGTTCTTC
few	TRBV6-1	-	TRBJ1-3	CASREYPTSGNTIYF	TGTGCCAGCAGGGAGTACCCTACTTCTGGAAACACCATATATTTT
medium-sized	TRBV6-5	-	TRBJ2-5	CASSYSAGAGTQYF	TGTGCCAGCAGTTACTCGGCCGGAGCGGGGACCCAGTACTTC
once	TRBV25-1	TRBD2	TRBJ2-1	CASSFISGGSYNEQFF	TGTGCCAGCAGCTTTATTAGCGGGGGGTCCTACAATGAGCAGTTCTTC
-	TRBV4-1	TRBD2	TRBJ2-1	CASSQDPWLAGGNEQFF	TGCGCCAGCAGCCAAGATCCATGGCTAGCGGGGGGGAATGAGCAGTTCTTC
once	TRBV5-4	TRBD1	TRBJ1-2	CASSLNGDRGYGYTF	TGTGCCAGCAGCTTGAACGGTGACAGGGGCTATGGCTACACCTTC
medium-sized	TRBV19	-	TRBJ2-2	CASSIDSIWSNTGELFF	TGTGCCAGTAGTATAGATAGTATATGGTCGAACACCGGGGAGCTGTTTTTT
-	TRBV11-2	-	TRBJ1-3	CASSLEPGAIFSSGNTIYF	TGTGCCAGCAGCTTAGAGCCAGGGGCCATCTTTAGCTCTGGAAACACCATATATTTT
-	TRBV27	TRBD1	TRBJ2-1	CASSWGGTGGNEQFF	TGTGCCAGCAGTTGGGGCGGGACAGGGGGCAATGAGCAGTTCTTC
medium-sized	TRBV11-2	-	TRBJ1-6	CASSLGGPGAPLHF	TGTGCCAGCAGCTTAGGCGGGCCGGGGGCACCCCTCCACTTT
-	TRBV4-3	-	TRBJ2-5	CASSHNRGTQYF	TGCGCCAGCAGCCACAATCGGGGGACCCAGTACTTC
few	TRBV30	TRBD2	TRBJ2-1	CAWLPNLTSGYYNEQFF	TGTGCCTGGTTACCCAACCTGACTAGCGGATATTACAATGAGCAGTTCTTC
few	TRBV6-1	TRBD1	TRBJ1-5	CASSGPGTGFGQPQHF	TGTGCCAGCAGTGGACCCGGGACAGGGTTTGGACAGCCCCAGCATTTT
-	TRBV29-1	-	TRBJ1-4	CSVWSGELFF	TGCAGCGTTTGGTCGGGGGAACTGTTTTTT
-	TRBV7-2	-	TRBJ2-7	CASSLGYAGPAHEQYF	TGTGCCAGCAGCTTAGGATATGCGGGGCCAGCCCACGAGCAGTACTTC
few	TRBV4-1	-	TRBJ1-1	CASSQEPGLEAEAFF	TGCGCCAGCAGCCAAGAACCCGGGTTGGAGGCTGAAGCTTTCTTT
medium-sized	TRBV7-3	-	TRBJ2-2	CASSLSRNTGELFF	TGTGCCAGCAGCTTAAGTAGGAACACCGGGGAGCTGTTTTTT
-	TRBV7-3	-	TRBJ2-3	CASSLGAVNTDTQYF	TGTGCCAGCAGCTTGGGAGCGGTTAATACAGATACGCAGTATTTT
medium-sized	TRBV2	-	TRBJ1-5	CASSTPIEVNQPQHF	TGTGCCAGCTCTACCCCAATTGAAGTCAATCAGCCCCAGCATTTT
few	TRBV15	TRBD1	TRBJ1-1	CATSRPTGETEAFF	TGTGCCACCAGCAGGCCAACAGGGGAAACTGAAGCTTTCTTT
-	TRBV11-2	-	TRBJ2-2	CASSWTPTGELFF	TGTGCCAGCAGCTGGACACCCACCGGGGAGCTGTTTTTT
few	TRBV4-3	-	TRBJ2-1	CASSQVLQGSYNEQFF	TGCGCCAGCAGCCAAGTCTTGCAGGGATCCTACAATGAGCAGTTCTTC
few	TRBV15	TRBD2	TRBJ2-1	CATSTSGGARVLDNEQFF	TGTGCCACCAGCACTAGCGGGGGGGCGCGGGTTCTGGACAATGAGCAGTTCTTC
few	TRBV7-9	TRBD1	TRBJ1-1	CASSSSDRGNTEAFF	TGTGCCAGCAGCTCGTCCGACAGGGGGAACACTGAAGCTTTCTTT
many	TRBV7-9	-	TRBJ2-1	CASSPMERDEQFF	TGTGCCAGCAGTCCAATGGAGAGGGATGAGCAGTTCTTC
medium-sized	TRBV18	-	TRBJ1-1	CASSPWEVENTEAFF	TGTGCCAGCTCACCATGGGAGGTGGAGAACACTGAAGCTTTCTTT
medium-sized	TRBV5-6	TRBD1	TRBJ1-1	CASSGLYRGLRKNTEAFF	TGTGCCAGCAGCGGATTGTACAGGGGCCTTCGGAAGAACACTGAAGCTTTCTTT
-	TRBV7-7	TRBD2	TRBJ2-1	CASSLRRGVYNEQFF	TGTGCTAGCAGCTTAAGGCGGGGGGTCTACAATGAGCAGTTCTTC
few	TRBV7-8	-	TRBJ2-2	CASSLFGTDRTGELFF	TGTGCCAGCAGCTTATTCGGAACAGATCGCACCGGGGAGCTGTTTTTT
few	TRBV4-3	TRBD1	TRBJ1-6	CASGPGQGNSPLHF	TGCGCCAGCGGCCCGGGACAGGGTAATTCACCCCTCCACTTT
-	TRBV28	-	TRBJ2-1	CASSPHEAEQFF	TGTGCCAGCAGCCCCCACGAGGCTGAGCAGTTCTTC
medium-sized	TRBV7-8	-	TRBJ2-3	CASSLGDWPNTDTQYF	TGTGCCAGCAGCTTAGGGGACTGGCCTAACACAGATACGCAGTATTTT
-	TRBV10-2	-	TRBJ2-1	CASSEFGAEQFF	TGCGCCAGCAGTGAGTTTGGGGCTGAGCAGTTCTTC
-	TRBV6-5	-	TRBJ2-3	CASSWGGPDTQYF	TGTGCCAGCAGTTGGGGGGGCCCAGATACGCAGTATTTT
-	TRBV5-1	TRBD2	TRBJ2-3	CASSSGGTDTQYF	TGCGCCAGCAGCAGCGGGGGCACAGATACGCAGTATTTT
-	TRBV13	TRBD2	TRBJ2-1	CASSLGLAGGAKNEQFF	TGTGCCAGCAGCTTAGGACTAGCGGGGGGTGCTAAAAATGAGCAGTTCTTC
few	TRBV28	-	TRBJ1-2	CASSPEEDWYGYTF	TGTGCCAGCAGTCCAGAGGAGGATTGGTATGGCTACACCTTC
-	TRBV15	-	TRBJ1-2	CATRPYGHYGYTF	TGTGCCACCAGACCTTATGGCCACTATGGCTACACCTTC
medium-sized	TRBV27	-	TRBJ2-3	CASSFVPLGDTQYF	TGTGCCAGCAGTTTCGTCCCACTAGGAGATACGCAGTATTTT
-	TRBV19	TRBD1	TRBJ2-2	CASSIFGQGAIGELFF	TGTGCCAGTAGTATTTTTGGACAGGGGGCAATCGGGGAGCTGTTTTTT
-	TRBV7-7	TRBD1	TRBJ1-5	CASSTTLQGARAPSNQPQHF	TGTGCTAGCAGCACAACCTTACAGGGGGCGAGGGCCCCCTCCAATCAGCCCCAGCATTTT
-	TRBV19	-	TRBJ1-1	CASRWATVEAFF	TGTGCCAGCAGGTGGGCAACAGTTGAAGCTTTCTTT
few	TRBV4-1	TRBD1	TRBJ2-6	CASSLRQGSSGANVLTF	TGCGCCAGCAGCCTCAGACAGGGCTCCTCTGGGGCCAACGTCCTGACTTTC
-	TRBV11-2	TRBD1	TRBJ1-1	CASSQGQHTEAFF	TGTGCCAGCAGCCAGGGACAGCACACTGAAGCTTTCTTT
-	TRBV4-1	TRBD2	TRBJ2-1	CASSPYQGLAGASDNEQFF	TGCGCCAGCAGCCCTTACCAGGGACTAGCGGGGGCCTCGGACAATGAGCAGTTCTTC